The 12 T cell receptor beta chains listed next were all sequenced from one sample in a study of identical twins. From the 5' RACE reads, TCRdb called clonotypes with MiXCR, one entry per CDR3 protein. The data hold around 500,000 distinct CDR3 sequences, with 14% observed a single time. This sample also appeared in a second study, on yellow fever vaccine responses in identical twins.

The sequencing sample was made of CD4+ T cells sorted from blood. All receptors come from a woman younger than 30 in good health.

V and J are TRBV20-1 and TRBJ2-5, with D perhaps matching TRBD1 or TRBD2 (5 bases each). Between the trimmed V and J ends, which lost 5 bases and 7 bases, there was a span of 20 bases. This CDR3 region has 14 residues. Germline V lookup: CDR1 DFQATT, CDR2 SNEGSKA (reference sequence). The CDR3 loop is CSAPGRDAGRTQYF. As DNA, the CDR3 is TGCAGTGCTCCAGGACGGGACGCAGGCAGGACCCAGTACTTC.

This clonotype was seen just once. The chain uses TRBV20-1 and TRBJ2-1; 7 positions agree with TRBD1. V lost 6 bases and J lost 3; bases outside the gene matches: 8. Germline assignment: CDR1 DFQATT and CDR2 SNEGSKA (reference sequence). This CDR3 has 14 amino acids. The CDR3 region is CSARQGMNYNEQFF. Here the CDR3 DNA reads TGCAGTGCGCGACAGGGAATGAACTACAATGAGCAGTTCTTC.

This clonotype was picked up a small number of times. The chain recombines TRBV7-2 with TRBJ2-7; no firm D call. Germline V gene lookup returns CDR1 SGHTA and CDR2 FQGNSA. CDR3 length: 14 amino acids. V lost 5 bases and J 2 bases, leaving 13 bases between the germline ends. The DNA for the CDR3 is TGTGCCAGCAGCGTACGTCTAAAAGCCTACGAGCAGTACTTC. Residues: CASSVRLKAYEQYF.

The chain uses TRBV28 and TRBJ2-2; D not certain. Between the trimmed V and J ends, which lost 5 bases and 7 bases, there was a span of 14 bases. CDR3 size: 14 residues. Germline V gives CDR1 MDHEN, CDR2 SYDVKM. DNA of the CDR3: TGTGCCAGCAGTCTCCAAATTGGATACGGGGAGCTGTTTTTT. The encoded protein is CASSLQIGYGELFF.

This clonotype was seen only a few times. V gene TRBV6-1 combines with J gene TRBJ2-1, with D unclear. CDR3 size: 13 residues. CDR1 and CDR2 from the germline V gene are MNHNS and SASEGT. Trimming pared 6 bases from V and 7 bases from J, leaving 13 bases between. The DNA for the CDR3 is TGTGCCAGCAGCCCCGCCCAGATGAATGAGCAGTTCTTC. Protein sequence: CASSPAQMNEQFF.

CDR3 loop: CASSQGVGAGVNEQFF. CDR3 DNA sequence: TGTGCCAGCAGCCAAGGAGTAGGCGCGGGAGTGAATGAGCAGTTCTTC. The chain links TRBV3-1 to TRBJ2-1; 7 bases match TRBD2. Germline V gene sequence: CDR1 LGHDT, CDR2 YNNKEL (reference sequence). The CDR3 contains 16 residues. Germline trimming cut 1 base from V and 7 bases from J; bases unmatched to any gene: 10.

This clonotype was counted a few times. The chain has TRBV2 and TRBJ2-5; 8 nucleotides match TRBD2. Germline V gene sequence: CDR1 SNHLY, CDR2 FYNNEI. V trimming: 4 bases; J trimming: 4 bases; junction bases outside the gene matches: 8. CDR3 length: 15 residues. The CDR3 region is CASSALGAGGETQYF. CDR3 coding DNA: TGTGCCAGCAGTGCACTGGGGGCGGGAGGAGAGACCCAGTACTTC.

The chain carries TRBV20-1 and TRBJ2-4; D is unresolved. CDR3 size: 8 residues. The germline V gene encodes CDR1 DFQATT and CDR2 SNEGSKA (reference sequence). V was trimmed by 7 bases and J by 7 bases, leaving 2 bases between them. CDR3 in amino acids: CSVNIQYF. Here the CDR3 DNA reads TGCAGTGTTAACATTCAGTACTTC.

This clonotype has just a few counts. V and J are TRBV20-1 and TRBJ1-1; no clear D. Trimming removed 6 bases at V and 4 bases at J, with 27 bases between. The CDR3 is 17 residues long. Germline V gives CDR1 DFQATT, CDR2 SNEGSKA (reference sequence). The CDR3 reads CSAPSSGSGSEGTEAFF. The DNA for the CDR3 is TGCAGTGCCCCCTCGAGTGGATCGGGATCGGAGGGCACTGAAGCTTTCTTT.

This clonotype was detected only a few times. This rearrangement joins TRBV9 to TRBJ2-7; 8 bases are shared with TRBD1. CDR1 and CDR2 (germline): SGDLS, YYNGEE. The CDR3 sequence is 15 residues long. Germline trimming cut 3 bases from V and 3 bases from J; bases unmatched to any gene: 8. The CDR3 here is CASSGVSDRDYEQYF. The CDR3 nucleotides read TGTGCCAGCAGCGGAGTTTCGGACAGGGACTACGAGCAGTACTTC.

This clonotype was picked up many times. The rearrangement uses TRBV6-2 or TRBV6-3 and TRBJ2-7, with D perhaps matching TRBD2 (6 bases). Trimming removed 6 bases from V and 6 bases from J, with 12 bases in between. Germline CDR1 MNHEY, CDR2 SVGEGT. The CDR3 sequence is 12 residues long. The CDR3 loop reads CASRMVSGEQYF. CDR3 nucleotide sequence: TGTGCCAGCAGAATGGTTAGCGGCGAGCAGTACTTC.

The chain links TRBV18 to TRBJ2-3; D is ambiguous. The CDR3 spans 13 residues. Trimming left V 2 bases short and J 0 bases short, with 3 bases between. Germline CDR1 is KGHSH and CDR2 is LQKENI. The CDR3 nucleotides are TGTGCCAGCTCACCAAAAAGCACAGATACGCAGTATTTT. Its translation is CASSPKSTDTQYF.